These 30 T cell receptor beta chains came from one sample sequenced in a study of vaccination effects on CD4 cells after COVID-19. The antigens for these receptors are not known. Viral peptide pool expansion of antigen-specific CD4+ T cells preceded sequencing in the ViraFEST assay. Culturing for 10 days preceded CD4+ T cell isolation. Two doses of either BNT162b2 or mRNA-1273 were given to each participant. Libraries were prepared by immunoSEQ multiplex PCR; TCRdb keeps only in-frame clonotypes and omits some of them. The table lists 25,000 to 35,000 clones, 60% to 80% of them singletons. This specimen was CD4+ T cells from PBMCs cultured with HCoV-229E spike peptides, taken after COVID-19 vaccination. Receptor source: a human donor who received a COVID-19 vaccine.

The rearrangement joins TRBV28 to TRBJ2-7; 7 nucleotides align to TRBD1. The V and J ends lost 10 bases and 2 bases, in that order; junction bases with no gene match: 8. The CDR3 runs to 13 residues. Germline CDR1 and CDR2: MDHEN and SYDVKM. The CDR3 sequence: CATRDSDTYEQYF. The CDR3 region has the DNA TGTGCCACCAGGGACAGCGATACCTACGAGCAGTACTTC.

This chain uses TRBV5-1 with TRBJ2-1; the match to TRBD2 covers 7 bases. Looked up from germline, CDR1 is SGHRS and CDR2 is YFSETQ. Losses at the gene ends were 0 bases for V and 4 bases for J; bases not matched to a gene: 7. This CDR3 has 16 residues. CDR3 loop: CASSLGASGPYNEQFF. In DNA form, the CDR3 reads TGCGCCAGCAGCTTGGGGGCTAGCGGACCGTACAATGAGCAGTTCTTC.

The genes are TRBV18 and TRBJ1-2, with D perhaps TRBD1 (5 bases). V was clipped by 8 bases and J by 0 bases, with 13 bases between them. From germline, CDR1 is KGHSH and CDR2 LQKENI. The CDR3 spans 14 residues. CDR3 sequence: CASADRDPNYGYTF. The CDR3 DNA reads as TGTGCCAGCGCAGACCGGGACCCTAACTATGGCTACACCTTC.

The chain combines TRBV24-1 with TRBJ2-5; D call uncertain. Germline CDR1 reads KGHDR; CDR2 reads SFDVKD. V lost 5 bases, J lost 5 bases, and 8 bases lay in between. This CDR3 spans 12 amino acids. The CDR3 spells CATSVRGETQYF. The CDR3 DNA sequence: TGTGCCACCAGTGTACGTGGGGAGACCCAGTACTTC.

The V and J genes are TRBV24-1 and TRBJ2-7, with 7 bases fitting TRBD1. The CDR3 totals 14 residues. Germline values: CDR1 KGHDR, CDR2 SFDVKD. The V segment lost 6 bases and the J segment 0 bases; nucleotides outside the gene matches: 4. The CDR3 nucleotides are TGTGCCACCAGTTTAGGGGGCGCCTCCTACGAGCAGTACTTC. It is translated as CATSLGGASYEQYF.

In this sample, this clone turned up a few times. In DNA form, the CDR3 reads TGTGCCAGCAGCCCTACCCGGACTAGCTACTACAATGAGCAGTTCTTC. Amino acid sequence: CASSPTRTSYYNEQFF. J is TRBJ2-1 and V is TRBV7-6; TRBD2 matches 8 bases. The germline gives CDR1 SGHVS, CDR2 FNYEAQ. The CDR3 spans 16 residues. The ends lost 5 bases at V and 3 bases at J; junction bases unmatched: 9.

The chain combines TRBV14 with TRBJ2-1; 9 positions match TRBD1. Germline CDR1 SGHDN, CDR2 FVKESK. CDR3 size: 16 residues. V lost 0 bases to trimming and J lost 5 bases; unmatched junction nucleotides: 5. CDR3 sequence: CASSQEPGQGDNEQFF. The CDR3 DNA is TGTGCCAGCAGCCAAGAGCCGGGACAGGGAGACAATGAGCAGTTCTTC.

The chain is built from TRBV18 and TRBJ2-7; D tentatively fits TRBD1 or TRBD2 (5 bases each). There are 14 residues in the CDR3. Trimming removed 8 bases at V and 6 bases at J, with 20 bases between. Looked up from germline, CDR1 is KGHSH and CDR2 is LQKENI. The CDR3 loop is CASTRDLREGEQYF. The CDR3 bases are TGTGCCAGCACGAGGGACCTGCGAGAAGGCGAGCAGTACTTC. The full variable domain, in which reference TRBV18 and TRBJ2-7 provide the parts outside the CDR3, is NAGVMQNPRHLVRRRGQEARLRCSPMKGHSHVYWYRQLPEEGLKFMVYLQKENIIDESGMPKERFSAEFPKEGPSILRIQQVVRGDSAAYFCASTRDLREGEQYFGPGTRLTVT.

The chain uses TRBV12-3 or TRBV12-4 and TRBJ2-4, with 8 bases lining up with TRBD2. Trimming removed 8 bases from V and 6 bases from J; junction bases left unmatched: 6. The CDR3 is made up of 13 amino acids. Here the CDR3 DNA reads TGTGCCAGCCTACGGGGGGGCGGAAACATTCAGTACTTC. The encoded protein is CASLRGGGNIQYF.

This rearrangement joins TRBV3-1 (or the pseudogene TRBV3-2) to TRBJ2-3; no reliable D call. In germline, CDR1 is LGHDT, CDR2 YNNKEL (reference sequence). The CDR3 contains 12 residues. V was clipped by 3 bases and J by 2 bases, with 3 bases between them. The chain's CDR3 is CASSHSTDTQYF. Here the CDR3 DNA reads TGTGCCAGCAGCCATTCCACAGATACGCAGTATTTT.

The rearrangement links TRBV18 to TRBJ2-1, with D hard to call. This CDR3 is 13 amino acids long. Deletions cut 1 base from V and 5 bases from J, with 6 bases between. The V gene's germline CDR1 is KGHSH and CDR2 LQKENI. CDR3 coding DNA: TGTGCCAGCTCACCACGCCTGGACAATGAGCAGTTCTTC. Its translation: CASSPRLDNEQFF. Full variable domain (missing parts from reference TRBV18 and TRBJ2-1): NAGVMQNPRHLVRRRGQEARLRCSPMKGHSHVYWYRQLPEEGLKFMVYLQKENIIDESGMPKERFSAEFPKEGPSILRIQQVVRGDSAAYFCASSPRLDNEQFFGPGTRLTVL.

This clone appeared once. The chain employs TRBV4-1 and TRBJ1-2; tentative D call: TRBD1 (5 bases). CDR1 is MGHRA, CDR2 YSYEKL, per germline. The CDR3 spans 13 residues. With 5 bases removed from V and 2 bases from J, the gap between germline ends came to 9 bases. This CDR3 reads CASSSDRNYGYTF. The CDR3 DNA sequence: TGCGCCAGCAGCTCTGACAGAAACTATGGCTACACCTTC.

This chain joins TRBV6-5 and TRBJ2-7; D might be TRBD1 (5 bases). The V and J ends lost 3 bases and 0 bases respectively, with 15 bases between them. The CDR3 consists of 16 residues. Looked up from germline, CDR1 is MNHEY and CDR2 is SVGAGI. The CDR3 loop reads CASSYSQARSSYEQYF. CDR3 in DNA: TGTGCCAGCAGTTATTCACAGGCTAGGAGCTCCTACGAGCAGTACTTC.

The genes are TRBV14 and TRBJ1-2, with D maybe TRBD1 (6 bases). Germline CDR1 and CDR2: SGHDN and FVKESK. The CDR3 has 15 residues. V dropped 4 bases and J dropped 4 bases, with 16 bases sitting between them. CDR3 in amino acids: CASSPQQGRLYGYTF. The CDR3, as DNA: TGTGCCAGCAGCCCCCAACAGGGTCGTCTCTATGGCTACACCTTC.

The V gene is TRBV4-1, the J gene TRBJ1-5; TRBD1 matches 11 bases. V was pared by 1 base and J by 4 bases, with 9 bases of the junction left unmatched. From germline, CDR1 is MGHRA and CDR2 YSYEKL. CDR3 length: 18 amino acids. The CDR3 reads CASSQARDRGEPNQPQHF. The CDR3 DNA reads TGCGCCAGCAGCCAAGCTCGGGACAGGGGGGAACCTAATCAGCCCCAGCATTTT.

The CDR3 region is CASSLETGGEGEAFF. In nucleotides, the CDR3 is TGCGCCAGCAGCCTGGAGACAGGGGGCGAGGGAGAAGCTTTCTTT. This sequence joins TRBV5-1 and TRBJ1-1; TRBD1 aligns across 10 bases. Germline lookup yields CDR1 SGHRS and CDR2 YFSETQ. The V and J ends lost 4 bases and 8 bases, in that order; junction bases with no gene match: 11. The CDR3 covers 15 residues.

This clone has more than one count but fewer than ten. This rearrangement joins TRBV2 to TRBJ1-2; no clear D gene. V lost 3 bases and J lost 0, with 8 bases in between. The CDR3 is 14 amino acids. Germline V lookup: CDR1 SNHLY, CDR2 FYNNEI. CDR3 sequence reads: CASSDRISNYGYTF. DNA for the CDR3: TGTGCCAGCAGTGACAGGATTTCTAACTATGGCTACACCTTC.

This clone was seen a single time. This chain connects TRBV7-8 to TRBJ2-7, with D tentatively TRBD2 (5 bases). The V end was cut by 3 bases, the J end by 2 bases, with 14 bases between. Looked up from germline, CDR1 is SGHVS and CDR2 is FQNEAQ. The length of the CDR3 is 15 residues. This chain's CDR3 is CASSFYRGSTYEQYF. Written as DNA, the CDR3 is TGTGCCAGCAGCTTCTATCGGGGAAGCACCTACGAGCAGTACTTC.

This clone was seen just once. The chain joins TRBV24-1 to TRBJ1-4, with D perhaps matching TRBD1 (6 bases). The V end was cut by 3 bases, the J end by 8 bases, with 12 bases between. The CDR3 spans 14 residues. CDR1 and CDR2 from the germline V gene are KGHDR and SFDVKD. CDR3 nucleotide sequence: TGTGCCACCAGTGATAACCTCCAGGGGGAAAAACTGTTTTTT. Protein product: CATSDNLQGEKLFF.

The chain combines TRBV6-5 with TRBJ2-1; 9 positions agree with TRBD1. Per the germline V gene, CDR1 is MNHEY and CDR2 is SVGAGI. There are 15 residues in the CDR3. Trimming removed 5 bases from V and 6 bases from J; junction bases left unmatched: 8. The CDR3 region has the DNA TGTGCCAGCAGTCCCCGACAGGGGGGGATCAATGAGCAGTTCTTC. Translation: CASSPRQGGINEQFF.

V gene TRBV5-1 combines with J gene TRBJ1-3; TRBD1 aligns across 7 bases. The CDR3 runs 16 residues. In germline, CDR1 is SGHRS, CDR2 YFSETQ. With 4 bases clipped from V and 4 bases from J, the junction kept 11 bases outside the gene matches. DNA of the CDR3: TGCGCCAGCAGCCTGAACCTCGGGACAGACGGAAACACCATATATTTT. It is translated as CASSLNLGTDGNTIYF.

The chain carries TRBV6-6 and TRBJ2-1, with D perhaps given as TRBD1 or TRBD2 (6 bases each). The CDR3 has 12 residues. V gave up 6 bases and J gave up 14 bases, with 17 bases separating them. The germline gives CDR1 MNHNY, CDR2 SVGAGI (reference sequence). Here the CDR3 reads CASSLTRGREFF. CDR3 DNA sequence: TGTGCCAGCAGCCTTACTCGGGGGCGGGAGTTCTTC.

The V gene is TRBV29-1, the J gene TRBJ1-5, with D unresolved. Germline V gives CDR1 SQVTM, CDR2 ANQGSEA. Trimming shortened V by 6 bases and J by 0 bases, and 12 bases separated the two germline ends. CDR3 length: 14 amino acids. The CDR3: CSVSGPYSNQPQHF. CDR3 bases: TGCAGCGTCTCCGGGCCTTATAGCAATCAGCCCCAGCATTTT.

The rearrangement links TRBV5-6 to TRBJ1-3, with D unresolved. The V end was cut by 5 bases, the J end by 0 bases, with 9 bases between. Germline V gives CDR1 SGHDT, CDR2 YYEEEE. The CDR3 has 14 residues. The CDR3 region has the DNA TGTGCCAGCAGTCCCGTACTCTCTGGAAACACCATATATTTT. Encoded protein: CASSPVLSGNTIYF.

This clone was seen a handful of times. The chain recombines TRBV29-1 with TRBJ1-6; unclear D gene. The germline V gene encodes CDR1 SQVTM and CDR2 ANQGSEA. Trimming removed 6 bases at V and 12 bases at J, with 12 bases between. The CDR3 spans 11 residues. The CDR3 reads CSVVRLLPLHF. The CDR3 DNA follows: TGCAGCGTAGTCAGGCTCTTACCCCTCCACTTT. The full variable domain, with the rest looked up from reference TRBV29-1 and TRBJ1-6, is SAVISQKPSRDICQRGTSLTIQCQVDSQVTMMFWYRQQPGQSLTLIATANQGSEATYESGFVIDKFPISRPNLTFSTLTVSNMSPEDSSIYLCSVVRLLPLHFGNGTRLTVT.

V is TRBV19 and J is TRBJ2-7; D perhaps matches TRBD2 (5 bases). The ends were cut back, 2 bases at V and 7 bases at J, with 18 bases in the middle. The CDR3 has 15 residues. Germline loops: CDR1 LNHDA, CDR2 SQIVND (reference sequence). The chain's CDR3 is CASSISGMRRREQYF. Written as DNA, the CDR3 is TGTGCCAGTAGTATATCTGGTATGAGGAGGAGGGAGCAGTACTTC.

The V and J genes are TRBV3-1 (or the pseudogene TRBV3-2) and TRBJ2-7; D gene uncertain. The CDR3 spans 12 residues. The germline V and J ends were trimmed by 1 base and 4 bases, with 5 bases remaining between them. Germline CDR1 and CDR2: LGHDT and YNNKEL (reference sequence). CDR3 coding DNA: TGTGCCAGCAGCCAAGTGGGTTACGAGCAGTACTTC. It encodes CASSQVGYEQYF.

This chain links TRBV21-1 with TRBJ1-1. TRBV21-1 is a pseudogene. CDR3 length equals 12 residues. The CDR3 nucleotides are TGTGCCAGCAGCAAGAGTGACACTGAAGCTTTCTTT. This gives the protein CASSKSDTEAFF.

The J gene is TRBJ2-5, the V gene TRBV5-1; 8 bases are a match to TRBD2. The V and J ends lost 5 bases and 7 bases, in that order; junction bases with no gene match: 13. Germline V gives CDR1 SGHRS, CDR2 YFSETQ. The CDR3 runs to 15 residues. This CDR3 reads CASSLSSGQSSTQYF. CDR3 DNA: TGCGCCAGCAGTCTCTCTAGCGGGCAGAGTTCGACCCAGTACTTC. Variable domain in full (rest from reference TRBV5-1 and TRBJ2-5): KAGVTQTPRYLIKTRGQQVTLSCSPISGHRSVSWYQQTPGQGLQFLFEYFSETQRNKGNFPGRFSGRQFSNSRSEMNVSTLELGDSALYLCASSLSSGQSSTQYFGPGTRLLVL.

This chain uses TRBV6-4 with TRBJ2-2; the D is unclear. V dropped 4 bases and J dropped 7 bases, with 10 bases sitting between them. The CDR3 runs to 13 residues. The V gene's germline CDR1 is MRHNA and CDR2 SNTAGT. The CDR3 sequence: CASSVQLDGELFF. The CDR3 nucleotides are TGTGCCAGCAGTGTCCAGCTCGACGGGGAGCTGTTTTTT.